The entry below gives a single T cell receptor beta chain sequence along with its context. Its antigen is as yet unknown. Produced via immunoSEQ multiplex PCR; TCRdb's table is partial and in-frame only. There are about 78,000 clones in the sample; about 84% occur only once, and 2.5% to 3% lies in the top ten. These data are taken from a study of T cell responses to AZD1222 COVID-19 vaccine. Germline assignment: CDR1 SGDLS and CDR2 YYNGEE. The CDR3 runs to 12 residues. V was clipped by 0 bases and J by 9 bases, with 7 bases between them. Study observations and caveats: Spike-specific TCR breadth and depth both grew after two AZD1222 doses. Along spike, vaccine-associated CD4 TCRs were found throughout, with dominance at 160-218 and 743-854. Clonal diversity was possibly underestimated, and the donors were mostly white British, with more females.

V is TRBV9 and J is TRBJ2-1, with D unclear. The sample was peripheral blood, taken on day 0 of AZD1222 vaccination. This clonotype originated in an adult in good health. CDR3 in amino acids: CASSVVLGEQFF. For the CDR3, the DNA is TGTGCCAGCAGCGTAGTTTTGGGTGAGCAGTTCTTC.